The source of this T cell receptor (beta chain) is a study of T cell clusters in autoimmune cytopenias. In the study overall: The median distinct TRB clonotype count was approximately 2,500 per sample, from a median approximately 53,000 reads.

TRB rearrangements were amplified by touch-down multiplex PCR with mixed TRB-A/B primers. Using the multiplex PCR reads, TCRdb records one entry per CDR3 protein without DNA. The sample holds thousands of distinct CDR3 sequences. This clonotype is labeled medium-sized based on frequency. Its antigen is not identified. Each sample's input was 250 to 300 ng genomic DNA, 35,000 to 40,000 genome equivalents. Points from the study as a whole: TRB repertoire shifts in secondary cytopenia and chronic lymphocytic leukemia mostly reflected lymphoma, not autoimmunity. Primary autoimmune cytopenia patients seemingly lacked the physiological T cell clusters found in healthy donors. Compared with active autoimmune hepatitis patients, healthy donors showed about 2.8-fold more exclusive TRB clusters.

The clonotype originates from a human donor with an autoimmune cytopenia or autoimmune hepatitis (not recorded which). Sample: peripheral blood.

The CDR3 sequence: CASSLVGEAFF. The rearrangement links TRBV6-6 to TRBJ1-1. The CDR3 is 11 amino acids. CDR1 is MNHNY and CDR2 is SVGAGI in the germline V gene (reference sequence).